The rows below give T cell receptor beta chains drawn from one sample of a study of neurological immune-mediated disorders. TCRdb re-analysed the 5' RACE reads in MiXCR, keeping a single row per CDR3 protein. The data show 30,000 to 40,000 distinct CDR3 sequences, 3.5% to 4.5% seen once. The sequenced sample was PBMCs. The receptor set was obtained from a man aged 25-40 years with multiple sclerosis. The CDR3 runs from the conserved cysteine through the conserved F or W. D genes are given only for firm matches. Clone size appears in some rows only: once, few, many, or a class for an expanded clone.

D,J,size,V,DNA,CDR3
.,TRBJ2-7,many,TRBV5-1,TGCGCCAGCATTCCCTATCCGGGGTCCTACGAGCAGTACTTC,CASIPYPGSYEQYF
.,TRBJ1-1,many,TRBV7-2,TGTGCCAGCAGCTTAGCACAGGCACCGATGAACACTGAAGCTTTCTTT,CASSLAQAPMNTEAFF
.,TRBJ1-1,.,TRBV7-9,TGTGCCAGCAGCTGGGAGGGGGACACTGAAGCTTTCTTT,CASSWEGDTEAFF
TRBD1,TRBJ1-6,many,TRBV5-5,TGTGCCAGCAGCTTGATCCAGGGGGACAATTCACCCCTCCACTTT,CASSLIQGDNSPLHF
.,TRBJ1-2,many,TRBV20-1,TGCAGTGCCCCCGGATCCCCAGGGTACTATGGCTACACCTTC,CSAPGSPGYYGYTF
.,TRBJ2-1,many,TRBV9,TGTGCCAGCAGCGTAGCCGACAGAAGAAATGAGCAGTTCTTC,CASSVADRRNEQFF
.,TRBJ2-5,many,TRBV12-3/TRBV12-4,TGTGCCAGCAGTTTAAATGTACAGCAAGAGACCCAGTACTTC,CASSLNVQQETQYF
TRBD1,TRBJ1-1,many,TRBV11-2,TGTGCCAGCAGCCGGGACAGGGACACTGAAGCTTTCTTT,CASSRDRDTEAFF
TRBD1,TRBJ1-4,many,TRBV10-3,TGTGCCATCAGTGAAGACAGGGCAACTAATGAAAAACTGTTTTTT,CAISEDRATNEKLFF
TRBD1,TRBJ1-5,many,TRBV7-8,TGTGCCAGCAGCTTAGTAACGGGACAGACTAGCAATCAGCCCCAGCATTTT,CASSLVTGQTSNQPQHF